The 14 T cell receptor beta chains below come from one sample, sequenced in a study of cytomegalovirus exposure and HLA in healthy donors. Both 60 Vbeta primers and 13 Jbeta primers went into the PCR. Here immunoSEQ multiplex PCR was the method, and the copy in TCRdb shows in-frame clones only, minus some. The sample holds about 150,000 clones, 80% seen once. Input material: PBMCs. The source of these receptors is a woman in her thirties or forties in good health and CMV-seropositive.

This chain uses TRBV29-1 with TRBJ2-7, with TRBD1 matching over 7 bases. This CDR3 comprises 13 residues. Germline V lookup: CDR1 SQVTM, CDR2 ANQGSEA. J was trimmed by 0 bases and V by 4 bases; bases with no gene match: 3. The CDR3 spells CSVGTGSSYEQYF. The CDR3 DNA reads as TGCAGCGTTGGGACAGGAAGCTCCTACGAGCAGTACTTC.

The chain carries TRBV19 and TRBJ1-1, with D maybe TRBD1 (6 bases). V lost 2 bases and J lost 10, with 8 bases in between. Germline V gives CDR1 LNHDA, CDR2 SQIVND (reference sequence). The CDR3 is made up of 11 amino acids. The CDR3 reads CASSISGAAFF. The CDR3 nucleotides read TGTGCCAGTAGTATATCAGGGGCAGCTTTCTTT.

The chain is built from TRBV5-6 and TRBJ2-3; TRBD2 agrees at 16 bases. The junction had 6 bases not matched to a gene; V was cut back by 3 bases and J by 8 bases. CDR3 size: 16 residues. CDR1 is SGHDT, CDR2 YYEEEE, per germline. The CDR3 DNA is TGTGCCAGCAGCTCCCGGGGACTAGCGGGAGGGCGTACGCAGTATTTT. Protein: CASSSRGLAGGRTQYF.

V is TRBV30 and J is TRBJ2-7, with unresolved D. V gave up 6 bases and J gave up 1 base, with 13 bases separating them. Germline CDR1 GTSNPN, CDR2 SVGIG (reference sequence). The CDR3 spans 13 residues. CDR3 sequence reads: CACMGRRSYEQYF. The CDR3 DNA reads TGTGCCTGCATGGGCCGCAGATCCTACGAGCAGTACTTC.

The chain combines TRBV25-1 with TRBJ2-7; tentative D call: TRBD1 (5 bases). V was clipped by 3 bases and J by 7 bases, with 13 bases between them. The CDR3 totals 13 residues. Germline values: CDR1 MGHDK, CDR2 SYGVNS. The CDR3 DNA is TGTGCCAGCAGTGAGGGTCGACAGACAGAGCAGTACTTC. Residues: CASSEGRQTEQYF.

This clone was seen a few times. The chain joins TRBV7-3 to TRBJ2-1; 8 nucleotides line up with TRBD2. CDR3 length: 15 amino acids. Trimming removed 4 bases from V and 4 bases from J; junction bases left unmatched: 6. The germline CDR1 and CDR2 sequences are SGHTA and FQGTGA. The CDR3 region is CASSSIAGSYNEQFF. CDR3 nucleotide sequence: TGTGCCAGCAGCTCCATAGCGGGGTCTTACAATGAGCAGTTCTTC.

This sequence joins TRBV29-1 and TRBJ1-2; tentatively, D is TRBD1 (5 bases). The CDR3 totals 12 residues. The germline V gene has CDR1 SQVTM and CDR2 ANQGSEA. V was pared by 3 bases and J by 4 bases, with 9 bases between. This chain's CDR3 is CSVETAAYGYTF. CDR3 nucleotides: TGCAGCGTTGAGACAGCTGCCTATGGCTACACCTTC.

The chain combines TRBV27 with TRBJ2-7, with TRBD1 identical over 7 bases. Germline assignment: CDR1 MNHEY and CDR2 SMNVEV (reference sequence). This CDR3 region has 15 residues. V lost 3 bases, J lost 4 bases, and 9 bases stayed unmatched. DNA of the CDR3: TGTGCCAGCAGTTTCGTCAGGGACAGAGGGTACGAGCAGTACTTC. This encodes CASSFVRDRGYEQYF.

The CDR3, as DNA: TGTGCCCGACACGACGGTAACAAAAACACCATATATTTT. Protein sequence: CARHDGNKNTIYF. The genes are TRBV30 and TRBJ1-3; D gene ambiguous. Trimming stripped 8 bases from V and 6 bases from J, with 17 bases between. Germline CDR1 GTSNPN, CDR2 SVGIG (reference sequence). This CDR3 is 13 amino acids long.

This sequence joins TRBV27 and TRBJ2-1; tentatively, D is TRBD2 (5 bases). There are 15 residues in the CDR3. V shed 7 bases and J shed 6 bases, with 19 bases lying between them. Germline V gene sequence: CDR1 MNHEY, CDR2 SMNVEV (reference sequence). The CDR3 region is CASTRVGDTFNEQFF. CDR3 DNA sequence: TGTGCCAGCACTCGCGTGGGAGACACCTTCAATGAGCAGTTCTTC.

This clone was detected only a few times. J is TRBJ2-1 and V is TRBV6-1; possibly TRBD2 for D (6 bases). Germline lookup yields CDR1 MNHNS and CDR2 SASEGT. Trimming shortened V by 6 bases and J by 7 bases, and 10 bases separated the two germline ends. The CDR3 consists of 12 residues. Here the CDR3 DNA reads TGTGCCAGCAGCCAGGGACTGAATGAGCAGTTCTTC. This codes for CASSQGLNEQFF.

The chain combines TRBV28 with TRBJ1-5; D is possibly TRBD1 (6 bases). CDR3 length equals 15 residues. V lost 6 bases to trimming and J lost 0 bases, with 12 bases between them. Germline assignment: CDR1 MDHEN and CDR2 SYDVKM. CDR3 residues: CASRSGTNSNQPQHF. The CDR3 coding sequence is TGTGCCAGCAGGTCCGGGACAAATAGCAATCAGCCCCAGCATTTT.

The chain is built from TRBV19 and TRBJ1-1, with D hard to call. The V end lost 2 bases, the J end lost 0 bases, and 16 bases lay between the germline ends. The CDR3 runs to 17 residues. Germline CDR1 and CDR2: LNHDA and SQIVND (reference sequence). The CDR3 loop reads CASSIYRRGRMNTEAFF. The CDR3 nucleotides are TGTGCCAGTAGTATATATCGACGCGGGCGAATGAACACTGAAGCTTTCTTT.

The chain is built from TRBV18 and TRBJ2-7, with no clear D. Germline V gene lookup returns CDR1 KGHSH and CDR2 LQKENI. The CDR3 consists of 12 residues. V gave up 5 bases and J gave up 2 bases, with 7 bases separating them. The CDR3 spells CASSGDAYEQYF. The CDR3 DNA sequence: TGTGCCAGCTCAGGAGATGCCTACGAGCAGTACTTC.